This T cell receptor (beta chain) stems from a study of neurological immune-mediated disorders (dated by TCRdb to between 2019 and 2020). Regarding the complete study: Among the approximately 35 multiple sclerosis patients, relapsing-remitting MS was present in about 31 and secondary progressive MS was present in 3. Peripheral blood TCR-beta repertoires from HTLV-I-associated myelopathy (HAM/TSP) patients, multiple sclerosis patients and healthy controls were compared by UMI-based sequencing. Longitudinal samples, technical triplicates and paired sorted CD4+ and CD8+ T-cell subsets, alongside PBMC samples, were included among the approximately 110 TCR-beta libraries. Longitudinal HAM/TSP and healthy donors had 3 time-points each (about 3-45 month intervals). Of the approximately 70 subjects in the cohort, about 14 were HAM/TSP patients, some 35 were multiple sclerosis patients, and about 20 were healthy controls.

This clonotype was observed at least ten times. Its antigen remains unidentified. The sample holds no much larger clone one base away, and base qualities are not on file. cDNA was synthesized by template-switch 5'RACE using a primer with a 10-nucleotide random unique molecular identifier that tagged each TCR transcript. Over 190 million TCR-beta sequences, covering 15-18 subjects, were produced in each sequencing run. Total RNA was extracted with the RNeasy kit. The KAPA Real-time Library Amplification kit was used to amplify TCR-beta VDJ regions with primers targeting the TCR constant region and the 5'RACE anchor. A first PCR added sample indexes and Illumina adaptors, and a second PCR then raised library yield. The roughly 650 bp TCR product was size-selected on a 2% E-gel SizeSelection system after Ampure bead purification. Before pooling, library quality was checked on a Bioanalyzer, concentration was measured with Qubit, and libraries were quantified with the Kapa Library Quantification kit. An Illumina HiSeq 2500 sequenced the libraries paired-end 2 x 150 bp. To increase sequence diversity, roughly 24-31% phiX was spiked into each library pool. The original pipeline was this. The quality-filtered reads were processed with the UMI-based MiGEC pipeline, whose error correction step removed more than 75% of the raw TCR sequences. IMGT germline references were used for aligning VDJ genes, and each clonotype was defined as a unique CDR3 amino acid sequence together with its V-J genes. Clonal expansion, Shannon diversity and CDR3 relatedness were evaluated with VDJtools (CalcPairwiseDistances, ClusterSamples), while phylogenetic trees were built in CLCbio workbench. Expanded clones were defined as having at least 8 unique UMIs, based on coefficient-of-variation modelling across technical triplicates. The public sequencing data were trimmed at Q25 with fastp and processed into clonotypes with MiXCR by TCRdb, which kept only in-frame beta chains. Rows are combined by CDR3 protein, so each entry shows the most common genes and DNA. These V and J calls are TCRdb output, not the study's own analysis. This sample has some 87,000 distinct CDR3 sequences in its table, and 5.8% of those were observed once. Jointly, the top ten make up 7.9% of the sample.

The time point label for this specimen denotes: longitudinal time-point 2. For unsorted PBMC libraries, 2 million PBMCs were used after storage in RNAlater at -80 degrees C until RNA extraction. The multiple sclerosis patients were enrolled in a US clinical protocol that evaluated disease progression with magnetic resonance imaging. PBMCs were separated from peripheral blood using Ficoll-Hypaque density gradient centrifugation and then cryopreserved in liquid nitrogen. V is pared back by 6 bases and J by 2 bases, with 11 bases lying between the germline termini. Reading the germline V gene gives CDR1 SGHRS and CDR2 YFSETQ. Including the terminal cysteine and phenylalanine, the CDR3 comprises 13 residues. Left in the record is the CDR3 DNA by itself, 39 bases read in frame from the first base. The research as a whole found: No identical CDR3 amino acid sequences were shared among expanded clones across subjects, suggesting private TCR-beta repertoires in all groups. No association of the MS cluster with clinical or MRI features was observed, and the need for larger cohorts was stated by the authors. In a phylogenetic analysis, the repertoires of 18 out of 34 MS patients fell into a single cluster of related CDR3 sequences, pointing to a possible signature at the repertoire level. TCR clonal expansion was highest in HAM/TSP patients and lowest in MS patients, with MS patients falling below even healthy controls.

The TCR was taken from a woman aged 55-70 years with multiple sclerosis. Sequences were obtained from PBMCs. Rearrangement joined TRBV5-1 to TRBJ1-2, and the D gene may be TRBD1, 5 bases matching. Here the CDR3 is given as CASNRQLNYGYTF. The DNA is TGCGCCAGCAATCGACAGCTCAACTATGGCTACACCTTC.